This TCR beta chain was identified during a study of shared clonotypes between healthy human individuals. Data came from immunoSEQ multiplex PCR; TCRdb stores just in-frame clones and leaves some out. The sample consists of roughly 330,000 clones, roughly 70% of them appearing once. This CDR3 region has 15 residues. Trimming shortened V by 6 bases and J by 0 bases, and 12 bases separated the two germline ends. Per germline, CDR1 SNHLY and CDR2 FYNNEI. The sequenced sample consisted of memory CD4+ T cells sorted from blood. The subset here: CD45RA-negative fraction. This sequence was found in a young man in good health. The chain recombines TRBV2 with TRBJ2-4; D gene unclear. CDR3: CASRTETLAKNIQYF. As DNA, the CDR3 is TGTGCCAGCAGAACAGAAACCTTAGCCAAAAACATTCAGTACTTC.